Listed below are T cell receptor beta chains from one sample, sequenced in a study of CD8 T cells in ankylosing spondylitis. TCRdb re-analysed the 5' RACE reads in MiXCR, keeping a single row per CDR3 protein. Of 400,000 or so distinct CDR3 sequences listed, approximately 26% are singletons. Sequenced input: blood, either unsorted or a sorted T cell fraction (not recorded which). Receptor source: a male donor with ankylosing spondylitis. The CDR3 runs from the conserved cysteine through the conserved F or W. The order of the fields is CDR3 length, D gene, J gene, V gene, clone size, CDR3 protein, CDR3 DNA. A D gene is named only where the DNA matches it firmly. Only some rows state a clone size, as once, few, many or a class for expanded clones.

len: 14; d_gene: .; j_gene: TRBJ1-1; v_gene: TRBV20-1; abundance: few; CDR3aa: CSAREGARGTEAFF; CDR3nt: TGCAGTGCTAGAGAGGGGGCGCGGGGTACTGAAGCTTTCTTT
len: 16; d_gene: .; j_gene: TRBJ1-2; v_gene: TRBV5-5; abundance: .; CDR3aa: CASSSPILSANYGYTF; CDR3nt: TGTGCCAGCAGCTCGCCAATACTATCCGCTAACTATGGCTACACCTTC
len: 15; d_gene: .; j_gene: TRBJ1-1; v_gene: TRBV25-1; abundance: .; CDR3aa: CASSGPGLDNTEAFF; CDR3nt: TGTGCCAGCAGTGGACCGGGACTGGACAACACTGAAGCTTTCTTT
len: 15; d_gene: TRBD1; j_gene: TRBJ1-3; v_gene: TRBV6-5; abundance: .; CDR3aa: CASSSTGIFGNTIYF; CDR3nt: TGTGCCAGCAGTTCGACAGGGATTTTTGGAAACACCATATATTTT
len: 14; d_gene: TRBD1; j_gene: TRBJ1-1; v_gene: TRBV20-1; abundance: few; CDR3aa: CSASPGQQNTEAFF; CDR3nt: TGCAGTGCTAGTCCGGGACAGCAGAACACTGAAGCTTTCTTT
len: 15; d_gene: TRBD1; j_gene: TRBJ1-3; v_gene: TRBV18; abundance: .; CDR3aa: CASSPQRGLGNTIYF; CDR3nt: TGTGCCAGCTCACCACAAAGGGGGCTGGGAAACACCATATATTTT
len: 14; d_gene: TRBD2; j_gene: TRBJ2-7; v_gene: TRBV10-1; abundance: .; CDR3aa: CASSAAGGPNEQYF; CDR3nt: TGCGCCAGCAGTGCAGCGGGAGGGCCCAACGAGCAGTACTTC
len: 11; d_gene: TRBD2; j_gene: TRBJ2-5; v_gene: TRBV12-3/TRBV12-4; abundance: few; CDR3aa: CASSWGGRGVF; CDR3nt: TGTGCCAGCAGCTGGGGAGGGAGGGGAGTCTTC
len: 14; d_gene: .; j_gene: TRBJ1-2; v_gene: TRBV20-1; abundance: few; CDR3aa: CSARSPGSNYGYTF; CDR3nt: TGCAGTGCTAGGTCCCCGGGTTCTAACTATGGCTACACCTTC
len: 14; d_gene: .; j_gene: TRBJ2-3; v_gene: TRBV29-1; abundance: many; CDR3aa: CSVEFSLGTDTQYF; CDR3nt: TGCAGCGTTGAATTTTCCCTGGGCACAGATACGCAGTATTTT
len: 16; d_gene: .; j_gene: TRBJ2-1; v_gene: TRBV11-3; abundance: few; CDR3aa: CASSLGIRQDHNEQFF; CDR3nt: TGTGCCAGCAGCTTAGGTATCCGGCAGGACCACAATGAGCAGTTCTTC
len: 15; d_gene: TRBD1; j_gene: TRBJ1-1; v_gene: TRBV9; abundance: .; CDR3aa: CASGRTGSSNTEAFF; CDR3nt: TGTGCCAGCGGTAGGACAGGGAGTTCGAACACTGAAGCTTTCTTT
len: 13; d_gene: .; j_gene: TRBJ2-3; v_gene: TRBV30; abundance: .; CDR3aa: CAWSVRGVDTQYF; CDR3nt: TGTGCCTGGAGTGTCAGAGGTGTTGATACGCAGTATTTT
len: 15; d_gene: .; j_gene: TRBJ2-3; v_gene: TRBV5-1; abundance: many; CDR3aa: CASSLPGGGTDTQYF; CDR3nt: TGCGCCAGCAGCCTCCCCGGGGGCGGCACAGATACGCAGTATTTT
len: 13; d_gene: TRBD1; j_gene: TRBJ2-5; v_gene: TRBV29-1; abundance: many; CDR3aa: CSVQTGGSETQYF; CDR3nt: TGCAGCGTCCAAACAGGGGGCTCGGAGACCCAGTACTTC
len: 13; d_gene: .; j_gene: TRBJ1-1; v_gene: TRBV15; abundance: few; CDR3aa: CATSRGVGAEAFF; CDR3nt: TGTGCCACCAGCAGAGGGGTCGGGGCAGAAGCTTTCTTT
len: 15; d_gene: TRBD2; j_gene: TRBJ2-1; v_gene: TRBV11-2; abundance: few; CDR3aa: CASSFVAGGRNEQFF; CDR3nt: TGTGCCAGCAGCTTTGTAGCGGGAGGGCGCAATGAGCAGTTCTTC
len: 13; d_gene: TRBD1; j_gene: TRBJ1-1; v_gene: TRBV20-1; abundance: .; CDR3aa: CSTTGTVNTEAFF; CDR3nt: TGCAGTACAACCGGGACAGTGAACACTGAAGCTTTCTTT
len: 15; d_gene: TRBD2; j_gene: TRBJ2-5; v_gene: TRBV10-2; abundance: few; CDR3aa: CASSGLAGGWETQYF; CDR3nt: TGCGCCAGCAGTGGGCTAGCGGGGGGGTGGGAGACCCAGTACTTC
len: 17; d_gene: TRBD2; j_gene: TRBJ2-1; v_gene: TRBV9; abundance: .; CDR3aa: CASSVASGGSTYNEQFF; CDR3nt: TGTGCCAGCAGCGTAGCTTCGGGGGGGAGCACCTACAATGAGCAGTTCTTC
len: 15; d_gene: .; j_gene: TRBJ2-3; v_gene: TRBV20-1; abundance: .; CDR3aa: CSAPATTRSTDTQYF; CDR3nt: TGCAGTGCCCCCGCTACGACTAGGAGCACAGATACGCAGTATTTT
len: 14; d_gene: .; j_gene: TRBJ2-1; v_gene: TRBV29-1; abundance: .; CDR3aa: CSVYLPPSYNEQFF; CDR3nt: TGCAGCGTTTATTTGCCACCCTCCTACAATGAGCAGTTCTTC
len: 13; d_gene: .; j_gene: TRBJ1-1; v_gene: TRBV29-1; abundance: few; CDR3aa: CSVVIIRGGEAFF; CDR3nt: TGCAGCGTTGTCATAATTAGGGGAGGTGAAGCTTTCTTT
len: 14; d_gene: TRBD2; j_gene: TRBJ2-1; v_gene: TRBV5-1; abundance: few; CDR3aa: CASSLAGGDHEQFF; CDR3nt: TGCGCCAGCAGCTTGGCGGGAGGGGACCATGAGCAGTTCTTC
len: 13; d_gene: .; j_gene: TRBJ1-1; v_gene: TRBV28; abundance: few; CDR3aa: CASRLQGRTEAFF; CDR3nt: TGTGCCAGCAGACTCCAGGGTAGGACTGAAGCTTTCTTT
len: 15; d_gene: TRBD1; j_gene: TRBJ1-2; v_gene: TRBV4-1; abundance: .; CDR3aa: CASSQSRDRFYGYTF; CDR3nt: TGCGCCAGCAGCCAAAGCCGGGACAGGTTCTATGGCTACACCTTC
len: 14; d_gene: .; j_gene: TRBJ1-5; v_gene: TRBV20-1; abundance: .; CDR3aa: CSARASDFEQPQHF; CDR3nt: TGCAGTGCTAGGGCCAGCGATTTCGAACAGCCCCAGCATTTT
len: 15; d_gene: TRBD2; j_gene: TRBJ2-7; v_gene: TRBV28; abundance: .; CDR3aa: CASSTRGGHPYEQYF; CDR3nt: TGTGCCAGCAGCACCCGGGGGGGCCACCCATACGAGCAGTACTTC
len: 16; d_gene: TRBD1; j_gene: TRBJ1-2; v_gene: TRBV20-1; abundance: .; CDR3aa: CSARDTPGQDLYGYTF; CDR3nt: TGCAGTGCTAGAGATACCCCGGGACAGGATCTCTATGGCTACACCTTC